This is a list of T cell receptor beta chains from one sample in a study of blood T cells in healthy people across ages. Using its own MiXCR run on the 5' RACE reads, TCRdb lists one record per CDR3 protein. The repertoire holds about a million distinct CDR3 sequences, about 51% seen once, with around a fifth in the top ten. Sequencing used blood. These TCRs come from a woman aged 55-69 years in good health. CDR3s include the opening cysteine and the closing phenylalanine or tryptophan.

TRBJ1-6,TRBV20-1,CSAPSRGSVSPLHF
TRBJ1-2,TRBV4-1,CASSQVGRRGANYGYTF
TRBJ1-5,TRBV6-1,CASSEGQGAGQPQHF
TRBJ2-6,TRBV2,CASSRTSGILSGANVLTF
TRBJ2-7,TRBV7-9,CASSGRETYEQYF
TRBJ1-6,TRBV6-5,CASSESYSPLHF
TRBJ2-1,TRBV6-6,CASSYSRGPFAFF
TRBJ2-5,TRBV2,CATTVLPPDLQETQYF
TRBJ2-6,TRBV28,CASRIRNVLTF
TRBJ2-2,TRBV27,CASSLNSRNTGELFF
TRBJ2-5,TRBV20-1,CSAKKGGLAGGGETQYF
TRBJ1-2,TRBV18,CASSTDPNYGYTF
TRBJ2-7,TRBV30,CAWSVPLYEQYF
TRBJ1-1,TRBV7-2,CASSWGRQAEAFF